A selection of T cell receptor beta chains follows, all from one sample in a study of Graves' ophthalmopathy and Graves' hyperthyroidism. TCRdb reprocessed the multiplex PCR reads with MiXCR, giving one entry per CDR3 protein. The sample holds over 650,000 distinct CDR3 sequences, 35% to 45% seen once. The source material was peripheral blood. These receptor sequences come from an adult man with Graves' ophthalmopathy. CDR3s include the opening cysteine and the closing phenylalanine or tryptophan. The D gene is left open where the match is weak. Clone size, where shown, is once, few, many, or a class for clones that have expanded.

d_call j_call clone_size cdr3_length v_call cdr3_nt cdr3_aa
TRBD1 TRBJ1-2 few 12 TRBV30 TGTGCCTGGGGACAGGGTCGTGTTGGCTACACCTTC CAWGQGRVGYTF
. TRBJ1-2 . 13 TRBV12-3/TRBV12-4 TGTGCCAGCAGCCCGGGGGCTAACCATGGCTACACCTTC CASSPGANHGYTF
TRBD1 TRBJ2-7 . 14 TRBV10-3 TGTGCCATCAGTGAGGGGACAGGGAGCCACGAGCAGTACTTC CAISEGTGSHEQYF
. TRBJ1-1 few 11 TRBV6-1 TGTGCCAGCAGTGATTACCACGAAGCTTTCTTT CASSDYHEAFF
. TRBJ2-5 few 14 TRBV6-1 TGTGCCAGCAGTGATCCACAGCGTTTTGGGACCCAGTACTTC CASSDPQRFGTQYF
TRBD1 TRBJ2-7 . 15 TRBV5-6 TGTGCCAGCAGCTCGGAGGGACAGGGGGCCTACGAGCAGTACTTC CASSSEGQGAYEQYF
TRBD1 TRBJ1-6 once 13 TRBV6-1 TGTGCCAGCCTAGGACAGGGAAATTCACCCCTCCACTTT CASLGQGNSPLHF
. TRBJ2-6 few 16 TRBV2 TGTGCCAGCAGGCGCAGGGTTCGCTCTGGGGCCAACGTCCTGACTTTC CASRRRVRSGANVLTF
. TRBJ1-1 . 15 TRBV2 TGTGCCAGCAGTTTCAACAGGTATCGGAACACTGAAGCTTTCTTT CASSFNRYRNTEAFF
. TRBJ1-4 many 14 TRBV20-1 TGCAGTGCTAGAGTTCAGGGGACTAATGAAAAACTGTTTTTT CSARVQGTNEKLFF
TRBD1 TRBJ2-7 many 14 TRBV7-6 TGTGCCAGCAGCCCACAATCCGGGACAGAGGCGCAGTACTTC CASSPQSGTEAQYF
. TRBJ2-7 many 13 TRBV2 TGTGCCAGCAGTGTTTCCGAGTTCTACGAGCAGTACTTC CASSVSEFYEQYF
TRBD1 TRBJ1-2 . 14 TRBV12-3/TRBV12-4 TGTGCCGGCAGTTTAGTAGACAGGGCTGATGGCTACACCTTC CAGSLVDRADGYTF
TRBD1 TRBJ2-7 . 13 TRBV2 TGTGCCAGCAGTGAAGGGACAGGGGACGAGCAGTACTTC CASSEGTGDEQYF
TRBD1 TRBJ1-1 few 13 TRBV12-5 TGTGCTAGTGGTAAGGGACAGGGTATTGGAGCTTTCTTT CASGKGQGIGAFF
. TRBJ1-4 many 13 TRBV10-3 TGTGCCATCCGCCAGCCGCCTAATGAAAAACTGTTTTTT CAIRQPPNEKLFF
TRBD2 TRBJ2-6 . 14 TRBV20-1 TGCAGCCCGGATGCGGGGGGCTCCCTACACGTCCTGACTTTC CSPDAGGSLHVLTF
. TRBJ1-1 . 16 TRBV5-1 TGCGCCAGCAGCTCCGACCGACAGGTGTCCGTAACTGAAGCTTTCTTT CASSSDRQVSVTEAFF
TRBD1 TRBJ2-2 . 18 TRBV7-8 TGTGCCAGCAGCTTAGTCCTTTTCGGGACAGGGAACGCCGGGGAGCTGTTTTTT CASSLVLFGTGNAGELFF
. TRBJ1-4 many 12 TRBV20-1 TGCAGTGCTAGGAAGTTGAATGAAAAACTGTTTTTT CSARKLNEKLFF
. TRBJ1-1 many 13 TRBV24-1 TGTGCCACCAGTGAGTCCGGGTCACTCGGAGCTTTCTTT CATSESGSLGAFF
. TRBJ1-4 many 15 TRBV7-9 TGTGCCAGCAGCTTCGTCCCCCAGGGGAGTGAAAAACTGTTTTTT CASSFVPQGSEKLFF
. TRBJ1-6 few 14 TRBV20-1 TGCAGTGCTAGAGACCCGCGGGCGAATTCACCCCTCCACTTT CSARDPRANSPLHF
TRBD2 TRBJ2-7 . 16 TRBV25-1 TGTGCCAGCAGACTGGGGCTAGCGGGAGCAACCTACGAGCAGTACTTC CASRLGLAGATYEQYF
TRBD2 TRBJ2-1 . 13 TRBV9 TGTGCCAGCAGCGTTAGACTAGCGGCTGAGCAGTTCTTC CASSVRLAAEQFF
. TRBJ1-6 . 10 TRBV7-9 TGTGCCAGCAGCTTAGAACCCCTCCACTTT CASSLEPLHF
. TRBJ2-5 many 16 TRBV7-9 TGTGCCAGCAGCTTGGGCAGGGGCGCACGGAAAGAGACCCAGTACTTC CASSLGRGARKETQYF
. TRBJ1-6 many 12 TRBV10-3 TGTGCCATCGGGACTGCCTATTCACCCCTCCACTTT CAIGTAYSPLHF
. TRBJ2-7 . 15 TRBV7-9 TGTGCCAGCAGCTCCCGGGGGCGCGGGCCCTACGAGCAGTACTTC CASSSRGRGPYEQYF
. TRBJ1-3 many 14 TRBV2 TGTGCCAGCAGGGGACCTCCCTCTGGAAACACCATATATTTT CASRGPPSGNTIYF
. TRBJ2-5 . 15 TRBV7-3 TGTGCCAGCAGCTTAATAGGGACTTACCAAGAGACCCAGTACTTC CASSLIGTYQETQYF
TRBD1 TRBJ1-6 many 16 TRBV9 TGTGCCAGCAGTCCGACTACAGGGGGCCCCAATTCACCCCTCCACTTT CASSPTTGGPNSPLHF
. TRBJ2-7 few 16 TRBV7-8 TGTGCCAGCAGCTTAGTTATTCGAGCGGATCACTACGAGCAGTACTTC CASSLVIRADHYEQYF
TRBD1 TRBJ1-1 many 14 TRBV14 TGTGCCAGCAGCCAAGAAGACAGGGCCACTGAAGCTTTCTTT CASSQEDRATEAFF
TRBD2 TRBJ2-7 . 17 TRBV11-2 TGTGCCAGCAGCTTAGGTCGGGGGGTCCCCTGCTCCTACGAGCAGTACTTC CASSLGRGVPCSYEQYF
. TRBJ2-7 many 14 TRBV19 TGTGCCAGTAGTACCTCCAGGCGACCCTACGAGCAGTACTTC CASSTSRRPYEQYF
TRBD2 TRBJ2-5 . 12 TRBV11-2 TGTGCCAGCAGTGTCCGGGGGGGGACCCAGTACTTC CASSVRGGTQYF
. TRBJ2-7 . 15 TRBV6-6 TGTGCCAGCAGTTACTCGGGGGGGCGCGCCTACGAGCAGTACTTC CASSYSGGRAYEQYF
. TRBJ1-6 once 16 TRBV7-4 TGTGCCAGCAGCTTAAGAATTGGGGCCGCAAGGTCACCCCTCCACTTT CASSLRIGAARSPLHF
. TRBJ1-1 once 16 TRBV9 TGTGCCAGCAGCGTAGAGGCCTGGGTGGGGGCCACTGAAGCTTTCTTT CASSVEAWVGATEAFF
. TRBJ1-2 . 12 TRBV10-3 TGTGCCATCGGGGACGTCGGAGAGGGCTACACCTTC CAIGDVGEGYTF
. TRBJ1-5 many 14 TRBV2 TGTGCCAGCAACCTGGGGACCGTGGGGGAGCCCCAGCATTTT CASNLGTVGEPQHF
TRBD2 TRBJ2-3 . 15 TRBV11-2 TGTGCCAGCAGCTTGTCGGGAGGCAGCACAGATACGCAGTATTTT CASSLSGGSTDTQYF
TRBD2 TRBJ2-7 few 12 TRBV29-1 TGTGCCGGACTGAGAACTAGCGACGAGCAGTACTTC CAGLRTSDEQYF
TRBD1 TRBJ1-1 . 12 TRBV29-1 TGCAGCGTTGTATTAGGGGGCCCTGAAGCTTTCTTT CSVVLGGPEAFF
TRBD1 TRBJ2-5 . 14 TRBV2 TGTGCCAGCAGTGTCCAGGGGGCAGGACAGCCCCAGTACTTC CASSVQGAGQPQYF
. TRBJ2-5 few 15 TRBV14 TGTGCCAGCAGCTTTACAGGGAGCCAACAAGAGACCCAGTACTTC CASSFTGSQQETQYF
. TRBJ2-2 . 14 TRBV20-1 TGCAGTGCTAGAGACCCGCAGGGGCCCGGGGAGCTGTTTTTT CSARDPQGPGELFF
. TRBJ2-7 . 15 TRBV29-1 TGCAGCGTTGAAGGAGACTCCTCCTGGATTTACGAGCAGTACTTC CSVEGDSSWIYEQYF